Given below is one T cell receptor beta chain in context. V was pared by 4 bases and J by 5 bases, with 9 bases between. The V gene's germline CDR1 is SGHRS and CDR2 YFSETQ. CDR3 length: 13 residues. The sample originates from a study of blood T cell repertoires in COVID-19. The protocol was immunoSEQ multiplex PCR, while the TCRdb copy is restricted to in-frame clones and leaves out a portion. Among about 250,000 clones listed, approximately 83% were seen once. This TCR came from a middle-aged woman who had been exposed to COVID-19. V is TRBV5-1 and J is TRBJ1-4; perhaps TRBD1 as D (5 bases). The specimen sequenced was PBMCs or T cells enriched from blood (not recorded which). Here the CDR3 DNA reads TGCGCCAGCAGCGACAGCTACAATGAAAAACTGTTTTTT. Its translation is CASSDSYNEKLFF.